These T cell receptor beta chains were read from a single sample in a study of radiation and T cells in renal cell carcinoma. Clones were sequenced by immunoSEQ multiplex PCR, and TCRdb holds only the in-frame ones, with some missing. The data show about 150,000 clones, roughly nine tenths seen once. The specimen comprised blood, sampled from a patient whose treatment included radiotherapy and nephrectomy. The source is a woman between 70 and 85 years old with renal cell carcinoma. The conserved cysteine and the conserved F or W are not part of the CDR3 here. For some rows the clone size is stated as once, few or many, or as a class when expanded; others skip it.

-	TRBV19	ASSISRDRGDEQF
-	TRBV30	AWSLGGKQPQH
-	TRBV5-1	ASSLELGNTEAF
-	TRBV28	ASNFVGTGTGHYGYT
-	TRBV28	ASSFGLVNYGYT
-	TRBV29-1	SVEDPLKGRRRGYT
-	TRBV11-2	ASSLGRYEQY
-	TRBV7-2	ASSSGQASTNYGYT
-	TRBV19	ASSPDTTSTDTQY
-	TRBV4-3	ASSNRVAKNIQY
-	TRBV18	ASSPGEGGNSPLH
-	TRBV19	ASSSQGGFGNQPQH
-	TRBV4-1	ASSPVDMGLNTGELF
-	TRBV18	ASSRGPTEAF
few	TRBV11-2	ASSSRTGTVYGYT
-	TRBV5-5	ASSPGVRGFNEKLF
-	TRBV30	AWSDTTGQGLKGYT
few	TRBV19	ASSTTGSNSPLH
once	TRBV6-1	ASSESGDYGYT
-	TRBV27	ASSRRQGWNYGYT
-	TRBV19	ASSESLAGTDTQY
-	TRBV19	ASSDRDRPYEQY
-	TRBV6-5	ASSSSGVGDYGYT
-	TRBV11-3	ASSLAVWGEAF
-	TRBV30	AWSDGIYEQY
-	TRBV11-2	ASSLALAGGYEQY
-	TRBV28	ASSLWPRGYT
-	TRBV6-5	ASTRDRGDGYEQY
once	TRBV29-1	SVEWETQY
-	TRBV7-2	ASSTAGQGVAYEQY
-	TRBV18	ASSSNYNSPLH
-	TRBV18	ASSPPVGRGNIQY
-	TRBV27	ASSFVRGASNEKLF
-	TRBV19	ASSSLTGYEQF
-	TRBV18	ASSPTGVNGYT
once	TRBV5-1	ASSFAGQGAQGYT
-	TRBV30	AWGFRVDEQF
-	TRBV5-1	ASSLEGVGELF
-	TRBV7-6	ASSIAGTSNTQY
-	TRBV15	ATSRDIIGGSGYT
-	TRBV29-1	SVLGRYNSPLH
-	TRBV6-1	ASSEQGGLNTEAF
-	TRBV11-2	ASSVFGTSEQY
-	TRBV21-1	ASSKGGKTGELF
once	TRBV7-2	ASSLPTDYEQY
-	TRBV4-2	ASSQETGAPEAF
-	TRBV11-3	ASSLISGEKLF
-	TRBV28	ASVGHFGQPQH
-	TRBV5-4	ASSFTPGGKNTGELF
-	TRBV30	AWDGSYNEQF
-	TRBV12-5	ASGSRSGRRNTGELF
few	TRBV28	ASSLQDNQPQH
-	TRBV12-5	ASGMGANTGELF
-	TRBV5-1	ASSLTGTEKLF
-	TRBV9	ASSVEGIMGYT